A selection of T cell receptor beta chains follows, all from one sample in a study of blood T cell repertoires in COVID-19. The repertoire was sequenced with immunoSEQ multiplex PCR; TCRdb's copy has only in-frame clones and lacks some. In the table there are 150,000 to 200,000 clones, 75% to 85% of which are singletons. Input material: PBMCs or T cells enriched from blood (not recorded which). These receptors originate from a woman aged 50 to 65 with acute COVID-19. Each CDR3 is given with its conserved first and last residue. Each record gives: D gene, J gene, clone size, V gene, CDR3 DNA, CDR3 protein. D genes are given only for firm matches. Clone size, where shown, is once, few, many, or a class for clones that have expanded.

.	TRBJ1-5	few	TRBV2	TGTGCCAGCAGTGACAACTATAGCAATCAGCCCCAGCATTTT	CASSDNYSNQPQHF
TRBD1	TRBJ1-3	.	TRBV7-2	TGTGCCAGCAGCCCACGTCCGACAGGGTCCAGCGGAAACACCATATATTTT	CASSPRPTGSSGNTIYF
TRBD1	TRBJ2-5	many	TRBV24-1	TGTGCCACCAGTGATCCCGGGACAGGGAACCAAGAGACCCAGTACTTC	CATSDPGTGNQETQYF
TRBD2	TRBJ2-5	.	TRBV11-2	TGTGCCAGCAGCTTAGTTAGCGGGGGGCCTTCCCAAGAGACCCAGTACTTC	CASSLVSGGPSQETQYF
TRBD1	TRBJ2-3	few	TRBV7-2	TGTGCCAGCAGCTGGGGACAGGGGGGAAATACGCAGTATTTT	CASSWGQGGNTQYF
.	TRBJ2-3	few	TRBV30	TGTGCCTGGAGTTATTCTCTGGGTCGGGATTGGACCAATACGCAGTATTTT	CAWSYSLGRDWTNTQYF
.	TRBJ1-1	.	TRBV4-1	TGCGCCAGCAGCCCACTTGGAGGACTTAAGCGTGAAGCTTTCTTT	CASSPLGGLKREAFF
.	TRBJ1-1	.	TRBV6-5	TGTGCCAGCAGATCGGGAGTGAACACTGAAGCTTTCTTT	CASRSGVNTEAFF
TRBD1	TRBJ1-2	.	TRBV28	TGTGCCAGCCAGACAGGGGGAACTTTTCACTATGGCTACACCTTC	CASQTGGTFHYGYTF
.	TRBJ1-5	.	TRBV19	TGTGCCAGTAGTATCGGGAACACCCATCAGCCCCAGCATTTT	CASSIGNTHQPQHF
.	TRBJ1-2	.	TRBV4-1	TGCGCCAGCAGCCAAGATCTGGCGGAGAAATATGGCTACACCTTC	CASSQDLAEKYGYTF
TRBD1	TRBJ1-6	.	TRBV5-4	TGTGCCAGCAGCTTGTCAGGGGGACGGAATTCACCCCTCCACTTT	CASSLSGGRNSPLHF
TRBD2	TRBJ2-3	.	TRBV19	TGTGCCAGTAGGACGACTAGCGCCAACACAGATACGCAGTATTTT	CASRTTSANTDTQYF
.	TRBJ1-5	.	TRBV7-6	TGTGCCAGCAGCCCTCGGCACGGGAATCAGCCCCAGCATTTT	CASSPRHGNQPQHF
.	TRBJ2-5	once	TRBV2	TGTGCCAGCACTCCTCGGGACTCTCAAGAGACCCAGTACTTC	CASTPRDSQETQYF
TRBD1	TRBJ1-1	.	TRBV4-1	TGCGCCAGCAGCCAAGTTACACCGGGACAGCTCAACACTGAAGCTTTCTTT	CASSQVTPGQLNTEAFF
.	TRBJ2-3	.	TRBV18	TGTGCCAGCTCACCACCGGTTAGGGTCGGGGCAGATACGCAGTATTTT	CASSPPVRVGADTQYF
.	TRBJ1-5	.	TRBV27	TGTGCCAGCAGGCAGGGTTTCGGCAATCAGCCCCAGCATTTT	CASRQGFGNQPQHF
.	TRBJ2-3	.	TRBV6-5	TGTGCCAGCAGAAAGGACTACTACACAGATACGCAGTATTTT	CASRKDYYTDTQYF
TRBD1	TRBJ1-1	once	TRBV28	TGTGCCAGCAGTCTGACAGGGGGCACTCACACTGAAGCTTTCTTT	CASSLTGGTHTEAFF
.	TRBJ1-1	.	TRBV7-9	TGTGCCAGCAGCTTATTCATGAACACTGAAGCTTTCTTT	CASSLFMNTEAFF
.	TRBJ1-1	.	TRBV5-1	TGCGCCTCAAAGGACACTGTGTTCACTGAAGCTTTCTTT	CASKDTVFTEAFF
TRBD1	TRBJ1-5	.	TRBV5-5	TGTGCCAGCAGCCCCATGACAGGGTCAGGTCAGCCCCAGCATTTT	CASSPMTGSGQPQHF
.	TRBJ1-3	.	TRBV25-1	TGTGCCAGCAGTGACAGGGGAAACTCTGGAAACACCATATATTTT	CASSDRGNSGNTIYF
TRBD2	TRBJ2-1	.	TRBV7-2	TGTGCCAGCAGCTTAAACGGGGGGGCGAATCACAATGAGCAGTTCTTC	CASSLNGGANHNEQFF
.	TRBJ1-1	once	TRBV19	TGTGCCAGTAGTCCCGAACAGGGAAGGGCTGAAGCTTTCTTT	CASSPEQGRAEAFF
.	TRBJ1-5	.	TRBV18	TGTGCCAGCTCACCACCGGAAAGGGGAGGTCAGCCCCAGCATTTT	CASSPPERGGQPQHF
TRBD2	TRBJ2-2	once	TRBV7-7	TGTGCTAGCACCCTCGGGACTAGCGGGGCCGGGGAGCTGTTTTTT	CASTLGTSGAGELFF
TRBD2	TRBJ2-3	.	TRBV10-1	TGCGCCAGCAGTGCTAGCGGGGGTGGCGGCACAGATACGCAGTATTTT	CASSASGGGGTDTQYF
TRBD2	TRBJ2-3	.	TRBV19	TGTGCCAGTAAGGCGGGAGGGGCAGATACGCAGTATTTT	CASKAGGADTQYF
TRBD1	TRBJ2-3	.	TRBV5-6	TGTGCCAGCAGCTTGCGGACAGGGGCCACAGATACGCAGTATTTT	CASSLRTGATDTQYF
TRBD1	TRBJ1-6	.	TRBV28	TGTGCCAGCACCCCTCCCCGGACAGGGATTAATTCACCCCTCCACTTT	CASTPPRTGINSPLHF
TRBD1	TRBJ1-1	.	TRBV6-5	TGTGCCAGCAGAAACAGGGGCGACACTGAAGCTTTCTTT	CASRNRGDTEAFF
TRBD1	TRBJ1-3	once	TRBV18	TGTGCCAGCTCACCAAATGTGGACAGGGGATCTGGAAACACCATATATTTT	CASSPNVDRGSGNTIYF
.	TRBJ1-5	.	TRBV27	TGTGCCAGCAGTTTCTCTCGAACCTCACTGTGTAGCAATCAGCCCCAGCATTTT	CASSFSRTSLCSNQPQHF
.	TRBJ1-1	.	TRBV30	TGTGCCTGGAGTGTGGGGGCAGACACTGAAGCTTTCTTT	CAWSVGADTEAFF
TRBD1	TRBJ1-1	.	TRBV7-2	TGTGCCAGCAGCCCGACCCGGGACAGGGGACTAGCTTTCTTT	CASSPTRDRGLAFF
.	TRBJ2-1	.	TRBV30	TGTGCCTGGGCGGCGACCTACAATGAGCAGTTCTTC	CAWAATYNEQFF
TRBD1	TRBJ2-3	.	TRBV6-4	TGTGCCAGCAGTAAGGGACAGGCCACAGATACGCAGTATTTT	CASSKGQATDTQYF
.	TRBJ1-3	.	TRBV30	TGTGCCTGGAGTTCCCCCCCGGCAGCGGGAAACACCATATATTTT	CAWSSPPAAGNTIYF
.	TRBJ1-2	.	TRBV19	TGTGCCAGTAACCGGGGGATGGGCCCCTATGGCTACACCTTC	CASNRGMGPYGYTF
.	TRBJ2-3	.	TRBV7-2	TGTGCCAGCAGCTTAGGTTTAGTTCCCGCAGATACGCAGTATTTT	CASSLGLVPADTQYF
TRBD1	TRBJ2-5	.	TRBV11-1	TGTGCCAGCGAGGGACAGGGGGTTGGGACCCAGTACTTC	CASEGQGVGTQYF
.	TRBJ1-5	.	TRBV2	TGTGCCAGCACCTACGCAGGGGCGAGCAATCAGCCCCAGCATTTT	CASTYAGASNQPQHF
.	TRBJ1-5	.	TRBV12-3/TRBV12-4	TGTGCCAGCAGTTCGGGGGATAATCAGCCCCAGCATTTT	CASSSGDNQPQHF
TRBD2	TRBJ2-1	.	TRBV5-4	TGTGCCAGCAGCAAGACTAGCGGGGGGCACAATGAGCAGTTCTTC	CASSKTSGGHNEQFF
TRBD1	TRBJ1-4	.	TRBV7-2	TGTGCCAGCAGCTTACAGGGGGCGTTCAATGAAAAACTGTTTTTT	CASSLQGAFNEKLFF
TRBD1	TRBJ1-2	.	TRBV28	TGTGCCATCGAGTACCGGGACAGTAACTATGGCTACACCTTC	CAIEYRDSNYGYTF
.	TRBJ1-1	.	TRBV5-5	TGTGCCAGCAGCTTGGCGGACTACACTGAAGCTTTCTTT	CASSLADYTEAFF
.	TRBJ1-3	.	TRBV10-1	TGCGCCAGCAGAGACAAGTTAGGCCTGTTCGAGACTGGAAACACCATATATTTT	CASRDKLGLFETGNTIYF
TRBD2	TRBJ2-3	.	TRBV5-1	TGCGCCAGCACTCTACTAGCGGGTATGGATACGCAGTATTTT	CASTLLAGMDTQYF
.	TRBJ1-2	.	TRBV6-1	TGTGCCAGCAGTATCAGGGTAGGGTCTGGCTACACCTTC	CASSIRVGSGYTF
.	TRBJ1-6	.	TRBV10-3	TGTGCCATCAGTGAGCTTGGGGGCGATTCACCCCTCCACTTT	CAISELGGDSPLHF
TRBD1	TRBJ1-2	few	TRBV27	TGTGCCAGCAGCCGGTCCTCCGGGACAGCTAACTATGGCTACACCTTC	CASSRSSGTANYGYTF
.	TRBJ1-1	.	TRBV11-2	TGTGCCAATCAGGGTGGGGGGACCGGCACTGAAGCTTTCTTT	CANQGGGTGTEAFF
TRBD2	TRBJ2-5	once	TRBV19	TGTGCCAGTAGTACCTATCTAGCGGGGAGCCAAGAGACCCAGTACTTC	CASSTYLAGSQETQYF
.	TRBJ2-5	.	TRBV5-6	TGTGCCAGCAGCTTGGGTCCCGGGGAGAGGGAGACCCAGTACTTC	CASSLGPGERETQYF
.	TRBJ1-5	few	TRBV5-1	TGCGCCAGCAGCTTGGGACAACTTAGCAATCAGCCCCAGCATTTT	CASSLGQLSNQPQHF
TRBD1	TRBJ1-2	.	TRBV3-1/TRBV3-2	TGTGCCAGCAGCCAACTGCCGGGACAGGGTGTCTATGGCTACACCTTC	CASSQLPGQGVYGYTF
TRBD1	TRBJ2-5	.	TRBV24-1	TGTGCCACCAGTGACCCTGCGGACAGGGGCCAAGAGACCCAGTACTTC	CATSDPADRGQETQYF